One sample yielded the 5 T cell receptor beta chains listed below, sequenced in a study of tumor-infiltrating lymphocytes in localized non-small cell lung cancer (dated by TCRdb to about 2021). The library relied on the immunoSEQ multiplex PCR assay. Entries here come from immuneACCESS through TCRdb and include only in-frame sequences with V and J called. Some clones fail to appear in such tables; in the studies checked, an unresolved V gene covers under half of the shortfall, and the cause of the remainder is unknown. The sample yields 13,000 to 15,000 clones; approximately 62% were counted once. The top ten constitute around 10% of the sample. Specimen: uninvolved lung tissue not adjacent to the tumor. All receptors come from a human donor with non-small cell lung cancer.

The J gene is TRBJ2-3, the V gene TRBV29-1; D perhaps matches TRBD2 (5 bases). CDR3 length equals 13 residues. Germline V lookup: CDR1 SQVTM, CDR2 ANQGSEA. V lost 3 bases to trimming and J lost 3 bases, with 10 bases between them. CDR3 sequence (DNA): TGCAGCGTTGAGTCAGGCGGGACAGATACGCAGTATTTT. It encodes CSVESGGTDTQYF.

This chain connects TRBV2 to TRBJ1-2; 7 nucleotides line up with TRBD1. The CDR3 spans 16 residues. Trimming cost V 7 bases and J 4 bases; bases outside gene matches: 15. From germline, CDR1 is SNHLY and CDR2 FYNNEI. The DNA of the CDR3 is TGTGCCAGCACCATTCCTCTTGGACAGGTTCGCTATGGCTACACCTTC. This gives the protein CASTIPLGQVRYGYTF. The complete variable domain, with remaining parts taken from reference TRBV2 and TRBJ1-2, reads EPEVTQTPSHQVTQMGQEVILRCVPISNHLYFYWYRQILGQKVEFLVSFYNNEISEKSEIFDDQFSVERPDGSNFTLKIRSTKLEDSAMYFCASTIPLGQVRYGYTFGSGTRLTVV.

The chain links TRBV19 to TRBJ2-7; D gene unclear. With 1 base removed from V and 3 bases from J, the gap between germline ends came to 7 bases. The V gene's germline CDR1 is LNHDA and CDR2 SQIVND (reference sequence). CDR3 length: 13 amino acids. CDR3 in amino acids: CASSIVVFYEQYF. Here the CDR3 DNA reads TGTGCCAGTAGTATAGTTGTCTTCTACGAGCAGTACTTC.

The chain carries TRBV6-5 and TRBJ2-1; 13 bases fit TRBD2. V lost 5 bases, J lost 9 bases, and 7 bases stayed unmatched. Looked up from germline, CDR1 is MNHEY and CDR2 is SVGAGI. The CDR3 is made up of 15 amino acids. CDR3 coding DNA: TGTGCCAGCAGTACTAGCGGGGGGGCGTATAGTGAGCAGTTCTTC. Residues: CASSTSGGAYSEQFF.

The chain links TRBV28 to TRBJ2-1; perhaps TRBD2 as D (6 bases). In germline, CDR1 is MDHEN, CDR2 SYDVKM. This CDR3 contains 15 residues. V lost 2 bases and J 4 bases, leaving 12 bases between the germline ends. This CDR3 is CASSLVAGTYNEQFF. In nucleotides, the CDR3 is TGTGCCAGCAGTTTAGTGGCGGGAACGTACAATGAGCAGTTCTTC.